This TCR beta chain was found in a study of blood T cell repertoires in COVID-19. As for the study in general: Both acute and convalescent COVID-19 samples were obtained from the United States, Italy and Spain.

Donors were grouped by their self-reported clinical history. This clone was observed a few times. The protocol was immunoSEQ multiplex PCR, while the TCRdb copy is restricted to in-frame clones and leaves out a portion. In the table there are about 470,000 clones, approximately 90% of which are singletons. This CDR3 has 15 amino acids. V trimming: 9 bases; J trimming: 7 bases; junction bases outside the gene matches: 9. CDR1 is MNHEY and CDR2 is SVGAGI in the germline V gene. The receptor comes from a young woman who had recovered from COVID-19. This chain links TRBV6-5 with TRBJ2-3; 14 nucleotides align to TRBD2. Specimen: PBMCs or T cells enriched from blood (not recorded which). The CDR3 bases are TGTGCCAGTGGGATGACTAGCGGGGGGGCAAATACGCAGTATTTT. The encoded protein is CASGMTSGGANTQYF.